One and the same sample provided the 21 T cell receptor beta chains below, sequenced in a study of molecular identifiers for immune sequencing clone quantification (dated by TCRdb to about 2018). Preparation of the library involved PCR. TCRdb shows the sequencer as Illumina HiSeq 4000. TCRdb trimmed public reads at Q25 via fastp, called clones via MiXCR and kept in-frame beta chains. All rows with the same CDR3 protein become a single entry with the most common DNA and genes. The sample profile shows about 6,100 distinct CDR3 sequences; about 16% of them were found once. The ten largest clones represent 2% to 3% of the sample. Material for sequencing was naive CD8+ T cells from blood, with Jurkat cell RNA spiked in. Taken with the paper, the label for cell subset or site translates to: FACS-sorted CD8+CD4-CCR7+CD45RA+ naive T cells. These receptors all stem from a human donor in good health. Some libraries in this study had Jurkat cell RNA spiked in.

By share, this clonotype ranks as medium-sized. The chain employs TRBV30 and TRBJ1-2; 9 bases line up with TRBD1. Per the germline V gene, CDR1 is GTSNPN and CDR2 is SVGIG (reference sequence). This CDR3 contains 11 residues. The trim removed 8 bases at V and 8 bases at J, leaving 6 bases unmatched. The CDR3 DNA is TGTGCCCTACAGGGGGCGGGGGGCTACACCTTC. Protein product: CALQGAGGYTF. Using reference TRBV30 and TRBJ1-2 for the parts outside the CDR3, the full variable domain is SQTIHQWPATLVQPVGSPLSLECTVEGTSNPNLYWYRQAAGRGLQLLFYSVGIGQISSEVPQNLSASRPQDRQFILSSKKLLLSDSGFYLCALQGAGGYTFGSGTRLTVV.

This clonotype was recorded at least ten times. The rearrangement joins TRBV12-5 to TRBJ2-6, with 11 bases lining up with TRBD1. V shed 2 bases and J 0 bases; nucleotides not matched to a gene: 3. The germline gives CDR1 LGHNT, CDR2 FRNRAP. The CDR3 is 18 amino acids. This CDR3 reads CASGLMGTGGSGANVLTF. The DNA for the CDR3 is TGTGCTAGTGGTTTGATGGGGACAGGGGGCTCTGGGGCCAACGTCCTGACTTTC.

CDR3 sequence: CASTKGGLGGEQFF. CDR3 in DNA: TGTGCCAGCACCAAAGGGGGGCTCGGGGGTGAGCAGTTCTTC. The chain combines TRBV2 with TRBJ2-1, with D tentatively TRBD1 or TRBD2 (6 bases each). Trimming cost V 7 bases and J 9 bases, with 19 bases left between them. This CDR3 spans 14 amino acids. Germline CDR1 is SNHLY and CDR2 is FYNNEI.

In its sample, this clonotype ranks as medium-sized. The V and J genes are TRBV6-2 or TRBV6-3 and TRBJ1-1; D is possibly TRBD1 (6 bases). The CDR3 extends over 14 amino acids. The V end lost 5 bases, the J end lost 4 bases, and 14 bases lay between the germline ends. In germline, CDR1 is MNHEY, CDR2 SVGEGT. The CDR3 region is CASSMGGASTEAFF. The CDR3 DNA reads TGTGCCAGCAGTATGGGGGGCGCGAGCACTGAAGCTTTCTTT.

V usage is TRBV12-3 or TRBV12-4 and J usage is TRBJ1-5; the D is unclear. CDR3 length equals 17 residues. The ends were cut back, 1 base at V and 2 bases at J, with 15 bases in the middle. DNA of the CDR3: TGTGCCAGCAGTTTAGAACCGGGCGGCTACGGCAATCAGCCCCAGCATTTT. Protein sequence: CASSLEPGGYGNQPQHF.

By share of the sample, this clonotype is medium-sized. The chain links TRBV3-1 to TRBJ2-3; 8 nucleotides match TRBD2. The CDR3 has 17 amino acids. The trim removed 0 bases at V and 4 bases at J, leaving 9 bases unmatched. Germline V gives CDR1 LGHDT, CDR2 YNNKEL (reference sequence). The chain's CDR3 is CASSQESAGASSDTQYF. The DNA for the CDR3 is TGTGCCAGCAGCCAAGAGTCAGCGGGAGCTTCGTCAGATACGCAGTATTTT.

In this sample, this clonotype is medium-sized (0.01 to 0.1%). V is TRBV3-1 and J is TRBJ2-5, with unresolved D. Trimming stripped 3 bases from V and 0 bases from J, with 11 bases between. The length of the CDR3 is 15 residues. Germline V gene data show CDR1 as LGHDT and CDR2 as YNNKEL (reference sequence). The chain's CDR3 is CASSHSPDDQETQYF. The DNA of the CDR3 is TGTGCCAGCAGCCACAGCCCGGACGACCAAGAGACCCAGTACTTC.

This clonotype was counted a few times. The V gene is TRBV6-2 or TRBV6-3, the J gene TRBJ2-7; possible D gene TRBD1, 5 bases. This CDR3 contains 12 residues. The germline V gene has CDR1 MNHEY and CDR2 SVGEGT. Trimming took off 8 bases at V and 0 bases at J, with 8 bases between the two ends. The CDR3 is CASGAVSYEQYF. The DNA for the CDR3 is TGTGCCAGCGGGGCAGTCTCCTACGAGCAGTACTTC.

By share, this clonotype ranks as medium-sized. This chain joins TRBV7-9 and TRBJ2-7; possibly TRBD2 for D (5 bases). The CDR3 runs 14 residues. Germline V gives CDR1 SEHNR, CDR2 FQNEAQ (reference sequence). Trimming took off 5 bases at V and 0 bases at J, with 11 bases between the two ends. The CDR3 nucleotides are TGTGCCAGCAGCCCAACGGGGTTCTCCTACGAGCAGTACTTC. Translating gives CASSPTGFSYEQYF.

Judged by abundance, this clonotype is medium-sized. The CDR3 region has the DNA TGTGCCAGCAGTATCATGAATGGCTACACCTTC. This gives the protein CASSIMNGYTF. This chain links TRBV6-6 with TRBJ1-2; no firm D call. CDR1 and CDR2 (germline): MNHNY, SVGAGI (reference sequence). Trimming removed 5 bases at V and 6 bases at J, with 7 bases between. The CDR3 contains 11 residues.

This clonotype is classed as medium-sized (0.01 to 0.1%). The V call is TRBV7-9, the J call TRBJ2-3, with D possibly matching TRBD2 (5 bases). Looked up from germline, CDR1 is SEHNR and CDR2 is FQNEAQ (reference sequence). Between the trimmed V and J ends, which lost 2 bases and 3 bases, there was a span of 9 bases. The CDR3 spans 14 residues. Here the CDR3 DNA reads TGTGCCAGCAGCTTATTACGGGGAACAGATACGCAGTATTTT. Its translation: CASSLLRGTDTQYF.

In this sample, this clonotype is medium-sized (0.01 to 0.1%). V is TRBV4-1 and J is TRBJ2-6; D unclear. The CDR3 covers 14 residues. Germline CDR1 is MGHRA and CDR2 is YSYEKL. The germline V and J ends were trimmed by 2 bases and 0 bases, with 2 bases remaining between them. CDR3 bases: TGCGCCAGCAGCCAACTCTCTGGGGCCAACGTCCTGACTTTC. It translates to CASSQLSGANVLTF.

By share, this clonotype counts as medium-sized. The rearrangement joins TRBV6-5 to TRBJ1-1, with 10 bases aligning to TRBD1. The CDR3 consists of 14 residues. Trimming cost V 5 bases and J 4 bases; bases outside gene matches: 4. CDR1 is MNHEY and CDR2 is SVGAGI in the germline V gene. CDR3 DNA sequence: TGTGCCAGCAGTCAGGGACAGGGGCTCACTGAAGCTTTCTTT. Protein product: CASSQGQGLTEAFF.

This clonotype qualifies as medium-sized (0.01 to 0.1%). The rearrangement uses TRBV7-9 and TRBJ2-3, with a possible D match to TRBD2 (5 bases). The V gene lost 5 bases and the J gene lost 2 bases, with 8 bases spanning the gap. CDR1 and CDR2 from the germline V gene are SEHNR and FQNEAQ (reference sequence). The CDR3 has 13 amino acids. The CDR3 DNA sequence: TGTGCCAGCAGCGAGGACTTCACAGATACGCAGTATTTT. This gives the protein CASSEDFTDTQYF.

About this clonotype: A much larger clone is a single base away; this may be a read error. The chain joins TRBV12-3 or TRBV12-4 to TRBJ2-5; D uncertain. V lost 2 bases and J 7 bases, leaving 8 bases between the germline ends. CDR3 length: 12 residues. In DNA, the CDR3 is TGTGCCAGCAGTTTACGTGAAGGGACCCAGTACTTC. Translation: CASSLREGTQYF.

This clonotype is medium-sized by share. This rearrangement joins TRBV19 to TRBJ2-7; D unclear. CDR3 size: 13 residues. In germline, CDR1 is LNHDA, CDR2 SQIVND (reference sequence). With 4 bases removed from V and 1 base from J, the gap between germline ends came to 8 bases. The CDR3 DNA follows: TGTGCCAGTAGTAACAGTGGGTCCTACGAGCAGTACTTC. It codes for CASSNSGSYEQYF.

Comments on this clonotype: This may stem from a read error, because a much larger clone lies one nucleotide away. The chain recombines TRBV4-3 with TRBJ2-7, with TRBD1 as a possible D gene (6 bases). Germline V gives CDR1 LGHNA, CDR2 YSLEER. The CDR3 consists of 14 residues. V lost 4 bases to trimming and J lost 2 bases, with 12 bases between them. The CDR3 DNA reads as TGCGCCAGCAGCCCCACGACAGGAGCCTACGAGCAGTACTTC. Residues: CASSPTTGAYEQYF.

By its share, this clonotype is medium-sized. The genes are TRBV24-1 and TRBJ2-3, with 10 bases identical to TRBD1. The CDR3 totals 15 residues. V trimming: 4 bases; J trimming: 5 bases; junction bases outside the gene matches: 5. The germline CDR1 and CDR2 sequences are KGHDR and SFDVKD. In DNA, the CDR3 is TGTGCCACCAGTGAGACAGGGGGCCGAGTAGATACGCAGTATTTT. It is translated as CATSETGGRVDTQYF.

Sample share makes this clonotype medium-sized. This rearrangement joins TRBV29-1 to TRBJ2-5; D is unclear. The V and J ends lost 4 bases and 1 base respectively, with 7 bases between them. CDR3 length equals 12 residues. Looked up from germline, CDR1 is SQVTM and CDR2 is ANQGSEA. CDR3 sequence (DNA): TGCAGCGTTGTTCTAGTCCAAGAGACCCAGTACTTC. It codes for CSVVLVQETQYF.

This clonotype is a singleton in its sample. Since a much larger clone is just one base distant, this may be a read error. The chain combines TRBV6-2 or TRBV6-3 with TRBJ2-7, with 7 bases matching TRBD1. Germline V gene sequence: CDR1 MNHEY, CDR2 SVGEGT. The length of the CDR3 is 13 residues. In DNA form, the CDR3 reads TGTGCCAGCAGTTATGGGACAGACTACAAGCAGTACTTC. Translated: CASSYGTDYKQYF.

Judged by abundance, this clonotype is medium-sized. V is TRBV9 and J is TRBJ1-4; TRBD1 might be the D (5 bases). Looked up from germline, CDR1 is SGDLS and CDR2 is YYNGEE. This CDR3 contains 15 residues. V lost 0 bases to trimming and J lost 4 bases, with 10 bases between them. CDR3 nucleotide sequence: TGTGCCAGCAGCGTAGACGGGGCGTTTAATGAAAAACTGTTTTTT. Amino acid sequence: CASSVDGAFNEKLFF.